The next 17 T cell receptor beta chains were all read from a single sample in a study of blood T cell repertoires in COVID-19. The protocol was immunoSEQ multiplex PCR, while the TCRdb copy is restricted to in-frame clones and leaves out a portion. The sample lists 55,000 to 65,000 clones; almost 90% were seen once. Source material: peripheral blood. These receptor sequences come from a man aged 60 to 75 with acute or convalescent COVID-19.

J is TRBJ1-2 and V is TRBV29-1, with 8 bases aligning to TRBD1. The J segment lost 7 bases and the V segment lost 5 bases, leaving 9 bases of the junction unmatched. Germline lookup yields CDR1 SQVTM and CDR2 ANQGSEA. This CDR3 region has 13 residues. This CDR3 is CSVLGQGGGGYTF. In nucleotides, the CDR3 is TGCAGCGTTCTAGGACAGGGAGGGGGTGGCTACACCTTC.

The chain joins TRBV5-1 to TRBJ2-7; 12 nucleotides align to TRBD2. Germline V lookup: CDR1 SGHRS, CDR2 YFSETQ. The CDR3 extends over 14 amino acids. Unmatched junction bases numbered 6, after V lost 4 bases and J lost 7 bases. CDR3: CASSLGLAGMEQYF. CDR3 DNA sequence: TGCGCCAGCAGCCTAGGACTAGCGGGGATGGAGCAGTACTTC. Looking up the rest from reference TRBV5-1 and TRBJ2-7 gives the full variable domain: KAGVTQTPRYLIKTRGQQVTLSCSPISGHRSVSWYQQTPGQGLQFLFEYFSETQRNKGNFPGRFSGRQFSNSRSEMNVSTLELGDSALYLCASSLGLAGMEQYFGPGTRLTVT.

The chain employs TRBV4-1 and TRBJ2-6; 8 positions agree with TRBD1. Losses at the gene ends were 3 bases for V and 0 bases for J; bases not matched to a gene: 13. The CDR3 has 20 amino acids. Germline-derived CDR1 and CDR2 are MGHRA and YSYEKL. CDR3 nucleotides: TGCGCCAGCAGCCATCCGTTGACAGGGGACCTACCCTCTGGGGCCAACGTCCTGACTTTC. Protein: CASSHPLTGDLPSGANVLTF.

The V and J genes are TRBV2 and TRBJ2-1; D is perhaps TRBD1 (5 bases). The CDR3 totals 16 residues. Trimming stripped 6 bases from V and 6 bases from J, with 21 bases between. Looked up from germline, CDR1 is SNHLY and CDR2 is FYNNEI. The CDR3 nucleotides read TGTGCCAGCAGGGGGCTGACCGGGTCCCCGCTCAATGAGCAGTTCTTC. Its protein product is CASRGLTGSPLNEQFF.

In DNA, the CDR3 is TGTGCCAGCAGCCAATACCCAATCGGCTCCTACAATGAGCAGTTCTTC. Translating gives CASSQYPIGSYNEQFF. This chain joins TRBV16 and TRBJ2-1; D gene uncertain. Germline V gives CDR1 KGHSY, CDR2 FQNENV. The CDR3 consists of 16 residues. Trimming took off 1 base at V and 0 bases at J, with 10 bases between the two ends. Complete variable domain (other parts from reference TRBV16 and TRBJ2-1): GEEVAQTPKHLVRGEGQKAKLYCAPIKGHSYVFWYQQVLKNEFKFLISFQNENVFDETGMPKERFSAKCLPNSPCSLEIQATKLEDSAVYFCASSQYPIGSYNEQFFGPGTRLTVL.

This clone was counted only a few times. The V and J genes are TRBV5-1 and TRBJ2-7, with D possibly matching TRBD1 (6 bases). CDR1 and CDR2 (germline): SGHRS, YFSETQ. Trimming took off 1 base at V and 12 bases at J, with 17 bases between the two ends. The CDR3 loop spans 13 amino acids. CDR3 region: CASSLKLDSWAYF. The CDR3 DNA is TGCGCCAGCAGCTTGAAATTGGACAGTTGGGCGTACTTC.

The CDR3 spells CASSPTLTPSGNTIYF. Written as DNA, the CDR3 is TGTGCCAGCAGCCCTACGTTGACACCTTCGGGAAACACCATATATTTT. The chain links TRBV3-1 (or the pseudogene TRBV3-2) to TRBJ1-3; D call uncertain. The V and J ends lost 4 bases and 4 bases respectively, with 17 bases between them. CDR1 and CDR2 from the germline V gene are LGHDT and YNNKEL (reference sequence). The CDR3 consists of 16 residues.

J is TRBJ2-5 and V is TRBV2; D unresolved. CDR1 is SNHLY, CDR2 FYNNEI, per germline. V was cut by 6 bases and J by 5 bases, with 10 bases left in between. This CDR3 comprises 12 residues. The CDR3 sequence is CASRLSGETQYF. The DNA for the CDR3 is TGTGCCAGCAGGCTAAGTGGTGAGACCCAGTACTTC.

This clone was counted once. The rearrangement uses TRBV9 and TRBJ2-1; TRBD2 aligns across 14 bases. The CDR3 runs to 15 residues. After removal of 4 bases from V and 10 bases from J, the junction contained 7 bases not matched to a gene. In germline, CDR1 is SGDLS, CDR2 YYNGEE. This chain's CDR3 is CASSPGTSGSREQFF. CDR3 nucleotides: TGTGCCAGCAGCCCCGGGACTAGCGGGAGTCGGGAGCAGTTCTTC.

The genes are TRBV5-1 and TRBJ2-7; D remains unclear. Between the trimmed V and J ends, which lost 0 bases and 6 bases, there was a span of 10 bases. The germline CDR1 and CDR2 sequences are SGHRS and YFSETQ. The CDR3 runs 13 residues. In DNA, the CDR3 is TGCGCCAGCAGCTTGGACAGTACCACCGAGCAGTACTTC. Translated: CASSLDSTTEQYF.

The rearrangement uses TRBV6-5 and TRBJ2-1; TRBD2 matches at 9 bases. J gave up 5 bases and V 2 bases, and 4 bases lay outside the gene matches. Germline V lookup: CDR1 MNHEY, CDR2 SVGAGI. The CDR3 is made up of 15 amino acids. CDR3 DNA: TGTGCCAGCAGTTACGGAAGCGGGAGGCACAATGAGCAGTTCTTC. Translated: CASSYGSGRHNEQFF.

This chain uses TRBV19 with TRBJ1-1, with TRBD1 matching over 9 bases. CDR1 and CDR2 from the germline V gene are LNHDA and SQIVND (reference sequence). V shed 10 bases and J 7 bases; nucleotides not matched to a gene: 10. This CDR3 has 13 residues. The CDR3 region has the DNA TGTGCCACCCGGGGACAGGGTGTAAGTGAAGCTTTCTTT. Its translation is CATRGQGVSEAFF. The entire variable domain, with the rest obtained from reference TRBV19 and TRBJ1-1, is as follows: DGGITQSPKYLFRKEGQNVTLSCEQNLNHDAMYWYRQDPGQGLRLIYYSQIVNDFQKGDIAEGYSVSREKKESFPLTVTSAQKNPTAFYLCATRGQGVSEAFFGQGTRLTVV.

This clone was observed a single time. The chain links TRBV5-4 to TRBJ2-7, with 8 bases that match TRBD2. CDR1 is SGHNT, CDR2 YYREEE, per germline (reference sequence). The CDR3 runs to 15 residues. Germline trimming cut 3 bases from V and 3 bases from J; bases unmatched to any gene: 8. The CDR3 sequence: CASSSLAGGNYEQYF. The CDR3 region has the DNA TGTGCCAGCAGCTCCTTGGCGGGAGGCAACTACGAGCAGTACTTC. Full variable domain (missing parts from reference TRBV5-4 and TRBJ2-7): ETGVTQSPTHLIKTRGQQVTLRCSSQSGHNTVSWYQQALGQGPQFIFQYYREEENGRGNFPPRFSGLQFPNYSSELNVNALELDDSALYLCASSSLAGGNYEQYFGPGTRLTVT.

This sequence joins TRBV7-9 and TRBJ2-7; D not resolved. V lost 2 bases to trimming and J lost 12 bases, with 11 bases between them. The germline gives CDR1 SEHNR, CDR2 FQNEAQ (reference sequence). This CDR3 comprises 11 residues. CDR3 nucleotides: TGTGCCAGCAGCTTACTCGACGAGGTGTACTTC. It codes for CASSLLDEVYF.

The chain recombines TRBV19 with TRBJ1-4, with a tentative D call TRBD1 (5 bases). The CDR3 contains 16 residues. Germline loops: CDR1 LNHDA, CDR2 SQIVND (reference sequence). The ends were cut back, 0 bases at V and 7 bases at J, with 15 bases in the middle. CDR3 in DNA: TGTGCCAGTAGTATAGATCATGTCAGGGTTCCTGAAAAACTGTTTTTT. This gives the protein CASSIDHVRVPEKLFF.

The chain couples TRBV5-1 to TRBJ2-3, with TRBD2 matching 7 bases. The CDR3 length is 15 residues. CDR1 and CDR2 from the germline V gene are SGHRS and YFSETQ. Trimming took 3 bases from V and 4 from J; bases not matched to a gene: 8. The CDR3 DNA is TGCGCCAGCAGCTCCCCCCCAGCGGGGTCAGATACGCAGTATTTT. Its protein is CASSSPPAGSDTQYF.

V gene TRBV4-1 combines with J gene TRBJ2-7, with TRBD1 matching 8 bases. This CDR3 contains 16 residues. V was pared by 1 base and J by 1 base, with 6 bases of the junction left unmatched. Germline V lookup: CDR1 MGHRA, CDR2 YSYEKL. The CDR3 region is CASSQGGTGRSYEQYF. The CDR3 bases are TGCGCCAGCAGCCAAGGGGGGACAGGTCGGTCCTACGAGCAGTACTTC.